This T cell receptor beta chain was sequenced during a study of blood T cell repertoires in COVID-19. The data were produced by immunoSEQ multiplex PCR, yet TCRdb's version contains in-frame clones alone and is incomplete. Among about 330,000 clones, around 87% were seen once, and the ten largest hold about 5%. The CDR3 runs 14 residues. Trimming removed 1 base from V and 1 base from J, with 8 bases in between. Germline CDR1 and CDR2: SGHVS and FNYEAQ. Input material: PBMCs or T cells enriched from blood (not recorded which). The TCR originated in a woman aged 25 to 39 who had recovered from COVID-19. The chain carries TRBV7-6 and TRBJ2-7; D gene ambiguous. The CDR3 bases are TGTGCCAGCAGCTTAGTTTCAGGATCCTACGAGCAGTACTTC. Protein sequence: CASSLVSGSYEQYF.